These 28 T cell receptor beta chains originate from one sample sequenced in a study of blood T cell repertoires in COVID-19. Sequencing was performed with immunoSEQ multiplex PCR; in TCRdb, only in-frame clones are kept and a portion is missing. The table includes roughly 250,000 clones, 92% detected once. The sample taken for sequencing was peripheral blood. The receptors originated from a man younger than 45 with COVID-19, enrolled during active disease.

The rearrangement links TRBV5-6 to TRBJ1-5; maybe TRBD1 (5 bases). Trimming removed 4 bases at V and 5 bases at J, with 16 bases between. CDR3 size: 15 residues. The V gene's germline CDR1 is SGHDT and CDR2 YYEEEE. The CDR3 here is CASSDGGVEDQPQHF. CDR3 in DNA: TGTGCCAGCAGCGATGGGGGGGTTGAAGATCAGCCCCAGCATTTT.

The chain carries TRBV27 and TRBJ1-2, with 9 bases lining up with TRBD1. CDR3 length: 18 residues. CDR1 and CDR2 from the germline V gene are MNHEY and SMNVEV (reference sequence). The V and J ends lost 2 bases and 8 bases, in that order; junction bases with no gene match: 18. The CDR3 coding sequence is TGTGCCAGCAGTTTAAGCCCGGGACAGGGTGGTGGGGTGTACGGCTACACCTTC. As protein: CASSLSPGQGGGVYGYTF.

The chain links TRBV19 to TRBJ1-1; D is uncertain. Germline loops: CDR1 LNHDA, CDR2 SQIVND (reference sequence). Between the trimmed V and J ends, which lost 6 bases and 6 bases, there was a span of 14 bases. The CDR3 covers 13 residues. CDR3 coding DNA: TGTGCCAGTAGGGTCGGTGGTCACGCTGAAGCTTTCTTT. As protein: CASRVGGHAEAFF. The variable domain in full, with the rest retrieved from reference TRBV19 and TRBJ1-1, is DGGITQSPKYLFRKEGQNVTLSCEQNLNHDAMYWYRQDPGQGLRLIYYSQIVNDFQKGDIAEGYSVSREKKESFPLTVTSAQKNPTAFYLCASRVGGHAEAFFGQGTRLTVV.

The chain combines TRBV30 with TRBJ1-5, with a tentative D call TRBD1 (6 bases). The germline V and J ends were trimmed by 2 bases and 4 bases, with 12 bases remaining between them. Germline V gene sequence: CDR1 GTSNPN, CDR2 SVGIG (reference sequence). The length of the CDR3 is 14 residues. CDR3 sequence (DNA): TGTGCCTGGAGTCCGGGACACCTGAATCAGCCCCAGCATTTT. Translated, it gives CAWSPGHLNQPQHF.

This chain connects TRBV5-1 to TRBJ2-5, with TRBD1 matching 7 bases. The CDR3 is 15 residues long. Losses at the gene ends were 2 bases for V and 5 bases for J; bases not matched to a gene: 9. From germline, CDR1 is SGHRS and CDR2 YFSETQ. CDR3: CASSLMRGPGETQYF. The CDR3, as DNA: TGCGCCAGCAGCTTAATGAGGGGGCCGGGGGAGACCCAGTACTTC.

The rearrangement links TRBV28 to TRBJ1-4; maybe TRBD1 (5 bases). This CDR3 comprises 15 residues. V dropped 6 bases and J dropped 0 bases, with 11 bases sitting between them. Germline lookup yields CDR1 MDHEN and CDR2 SYDVKM. CDR3 protein: CASSPGATTNEKLFF. DNA for the CDR3: TGTGCCAGCAGCCCTGGGGCAACAACTAATGAAAAACTGTTTTTT.

The chain recombines TRBV2 with TRBJ1-1; D is uncertain. The CDR3 length is 11 residues. V lost 1 base and J lost 8, with 5 bases in between. Germline V gene sequence: CDR1 SNHLY, CDR2 FYNNEI. CDR3 region: CASSEEQEAFF. Here the CDR3 DNA reads TGTGCCAGCAGTGAAGAACAAGAAGCTTTCTTT.

This clone was picked up a small number of times. In the same sample, other DNA sequences code for this CDR3. V and J are TRBV7-9 and TRBJ1-2; tentatively, D is TRBD1 (5 bases). Trimming took off 4 bases at V and 4 bases at J, with 7 bases between the two ends. This CDR3 has 12 residues. CDR1 is SEHNR and CDR2 is FQNEAQ in the germline V gene (reference sequence). The CDR3 DNA follows: TGTGCCAGCAGCTCCGACAGCTATGGCTACACCTTC. This encodes CASSSDSYGYTF.

The CDR3 loop is CASSPGTGSSYEQYF. CDR3 DNA: TGTGCCAGCTCACCAGGAACAGGGAGCTCCTACGAGCAGTACTTC. V is TRBV18 and J is TRBJ2-7; D may be TRBD1 (6 bases). Germline CDR1 KGHSH, CDR2 LQKENI. The CDR3 is 15 amino acids. Deletions cut 2 bases from V and 0 bases from J, with 11 bases between. Filled out from reference TRBV18 and TRBJ2-7, the complete variable domain reads NAGVMQNPRHLVRRRGQEARLRCSPMKGHSHVYWYRQLPEEGLKFMVYLQKENIIDESGMPKERFSAEFPKEGPSILRIQQVVRGDSAAYFCASSPGTGSSYEQYFGPGTRLTVT.

The genes are TRBV5-1 and TRBJ1-6, with D possibly matching TRBD1 (5 bases). V was clipped by 2 bases and J by 10 bases, with 19 bases between them. This CDR3 contains 16 residues. CDR1 is SGHRS and CDR2 is YFSETQ in the germline V gene. The DNA of the CDR3 is TGCGCCAGCAGCTTATCAGGGACTGAGGCGGAGTCACCCCTCCACTTT. Its translation: CASSLSGTEAESPLHF.

The sample holds a few counts of this clone. J is TRBJ1-1 and V is TRBV10-3; D may be TRBD1 (5 bases). The germline V gene encodes CDR1 ENHRY and CDR2 SYGVKD. The CDR3 runs to 14 residues. The V gene lost 5 bases and the J gene lost 1 base, with 11 bases spanning the gap. The CDR3 loop is CAISNRTENTEAFF. Written as DNA, the CDR3 is TGTGCCATCAGTAACAGGACGGAGAACACTGAAGCTTTCTTT.

The rearrangement joins TRBV5-4 to TRBJ2-7; weak D call: TRBD1 (6 bases). V shed 4 bases and J shed 4 bases, with 12 bases lying between them. The CDR3 contains 13 residues. Germline CDR1 is SGHNT and CDR2 is YYREEE (reference sequence). The DNA for the CDR3 is TGTGCCAGCAGCCCAGGAAGGGGGTACGAGCAGTACTTC. It translates to CASSPGRGYEQYF. The variable domain in full, completed from reference TRBV5-4 and TRBJ2-7, reads ETGVTQSPTHLIKTRGQQVTLRCSSQSGHNTVSWYQQALGQGPQFIFQYYREEENGRGNFPPRFSGLQFPNYSSELNVNALELDDSALYLCASSPGRGYEQYFGPGTRLTVT.

The chain is built from TRBV7-9 and TRBJ2-7; D perhaps matches TRBD1 (6 bases). The CDR3 sequence is 11 residues long. Germline assignment: CDR1 SEHNR and CDR2 FQNEAQ (reference sequence). V was pared by 3 bases and J by 6 bases, with 6 bases between. CDR3 bases: TGTGCCAGCAGCTTGGACAGCGAGCAGTACTTC. Translated: CASSLDSEQYF.

The rearrangement uses TRBV12-5 and TRBJ1-2; 9 bases line up with TRBD1. The V and J ends lost 5 bases and 10 bases, in that order; junction bases with no gene match: 5. CDR3 length: 12 residues. Germline CDR1 and CDR2: LGHNT and FRNRAP. For the CDR3, the DNA is TGTGCTAGTGGTCTGGGACAGGGACCCTACACCTTC. Translating gives CASGLGQGPYTF.

V usage is TRBV6-5 and J usage is TRBJ1-1, with unresolved D. V was trimmed by 5 bases and J by 9 bases, leaving 13 bases between them. The CDR3 spans 12 residues. Germline V gene data show CDR1 as MNHEY and CDR2 as SVGAGI. In DNA, the CDR3 is TGTGCCAGCAGTAACGTACCGGGGAAAGCTTTCTTT. It codes for CASSNVPGKAFF.

V usage is TRBV11-2 and J usage is TRBJ1-3; D gene ambiguous. Germline V lookup: CDR1 SGHAT, CDR2 FQNNGV. This CDR3 is 14 amino acids long. V was shortened by 2 bases and J by 2 bases, with 7 bases between the two germline ends. The CDR3 sequence is CASSLIFAGNTIYF. The DNA for the CDR3 is TGTGCCAGCAGCTTAATCTTTGCTGGAAACACCATATATTTT.

The chain uses TRBV27 and TRBJ1-2, with 12 nucleotides matching TRBD1. V gave up 5 bases and J gave up 6 bases; unmatched junction bases: 13. Germline CDR1 reads MNHEY; CDR2 reads SMNVEV (reference sequence). CDR3 length equals 17 residues. CDR3 DNA sequence: TGTGCCAGCAGTCTTCGAGGGACAGGGGGCCGGGTGAATGGCTACACCTTC. Protein sequence: CASSLRGTGGRVNGYTF.

A note on this clone: Other nucleotide sequences from this sample produce the same CDR3. The J gene is TRBJ2-7, the V gene TRBV4-2; the D is unclear. Between the trimmed V and J ends, which lost 0 bases and 2 bases, there was a span of 5 bases. Germline V gives CDR1 LGHNA, CDR2 YNFKEQ. CDR3 size: 13 residues. CDR3 in amino acids: CASSQDLPYEQYF. The CDR3 region has the DNA TGTGCCAGCAGCCAAGATCTACCCTACGAGCAGTACTTC.

The J gene is TRBJ1-6, the V gene TRBV27; D not certain. CDR3 length: 17 amino acids. Trimming stripped 6 bases from V and 7 bases from J, with 22 bases between. Germline V gene lookup returns CDR1 MNHEY and CDR2 SMNVEV (reference sequence). The CDR3 DNA sequence: TGTGCCAGCAGGAGCGGTTTCGGGCAGGACTGGAATTCACCCCTCCACTTT. As protein: CASRSGFGQDWNSPLHF.

V and J are TRBV27 and TRBJ2-1; 7 nucleotides agree with TRBD1. From germline, CDR1 is MNHEY and CDR2 SMNVEV (reference sequence). The CDR3 extends over 15 amino acids. After removal of 6 bases from V and 5 bases from J, the junction contained 10 bases not matched to a gene. Here the CDR3 DNA reads TGTGCCAGCAGGCACCGGGACAGTAACAACAATGAGCAGTTCTTC. Protein sequence: CASRHRDSNNNEQFF.

The V gene is TRBV11-2, the J gene TRBJ1-6, with D perhaps TRBD1 (5 bases). The V gene lost 7 bases and the J gene lost 3 bases, with 10 bases spanning the gap. CDR3 length: 14 residues. Germline V gene lookup returns CDR1 SGHAT and CDR2 FQNNGV. The CDR3 DNA follows: TGTGCCAGCACCGCGGGGGACTATAATTCACCCCTCCACTTT. This sequence encodes CASTAGDYNSPLHF.

J is TRBJ1-1 and V is TRBV10-3, with D unclear. The CDR3 has 13 amino acids. V dropped 10 bases and J dropped 0 bases, with 12 bases sitting between them. CDR1 is ENHRY, CDR2 SYGVKD, per germline. CDR3 in amino acids: CATTGGMNTEAFF. DNA for the CDR3: TGTGCCACAACCGGAGGGATGAACACTGAAGCTTTCTTT.

The chain employs TRBV4-1 and TRBJ2-2; TRBD2 agrees at 8 bases. The CDR3 loop spans 16 amino acids. V dropped 4 bases and J dropped 1; count of bases not matched to a gene: 5. Germline V gives CDR1 MGHRA, CDR2 YSYEKL. The CDR3 sequence is CASSPGLARNTGELFF. CDR3 bases: TGCGCCAGCAGCCCCGGACTAGCCCGGAACACCGGGGAGCTGTTTTTT.

The chain recombines TRBV19 with TRBJ1-5; 7 bases fit TRBD1. This CDR3 spans 18 amino acids. V shed 5 bases, J shed 4 bases, and the junction held 17 bases outside the gene matches. Germline CDR1 reads LNHDA; CDR2 reads SQIVND (reference sequence). The CDR3 bases are TGTGCCAGTAGTCCCCGTTTAGGACAGGTAGTATCGAATCAGCCCCAGCATTTT. Translation: CASSPRLGQVVSNQPQHF.

This chain links TRBV12-3 or TRBV12-4 with TRBJ2-7, with D uncertain. The CDR3 extends over 11 amino acids. Trimming cost V 1 base and J 7 bases, with 5 bases left between them. CDR3 coding DNA: TGTGCCAGCAGTTTAGTACGGGAGCAGTACTTC. Translation: CASSLVREQYF.

This chain uses TRBV5-1 with TRBJ2-3; a possible D gene is TRBD1 (6 bases). CDR3 length: 14 residues. V was shortened by 3 bases and J by 2 bases, with 10 bases between the two germline ends. The germline V gene encodes CDR1 SGHRS and CDR2 YFSETQ. The CDR3 loop reads CASSSWTVTDTQYF. CDR3 in DNA: TGCGCCAGCAGCTCCTGGACAGTCACAGATACGCAGTATTTT.

This clone has at least ten counts. The V call is TRBV5-1, the J call TRBJ2-2; 9 bases align to TRBD1. Germline assignment: CDR1 SGHRS and CDR2 YFSETQ. Unmatched junction bases numbered 15, after V lost 4 bases and J lost 5 bases. CDR3 length: 18 amino acids. In DNA form, the CDR3 reads TGCGCCAGCAGCCCTGGACAGGGGACGTTGGAGGAGACCGGGGAGCTGTTTTTT. It specifies CASSPGQGTLEETGELFF.

The chain is built from TRBV4-1 and TRBJ1-2, with unresolved D. Germline CDR1 MGHRA, CDR2 YSYEKL. With 0 bases removed from V and 4 bases from J, the gap between germline ends came to 9 bases. The CDR3 runs 14 residues. CDR3 amino acids: CASSQDLVSYGYTF. The CDR3, as DNA: TGCGCCAGCAGCCAAGATCTCGTTTCCTATGGCTACACCTTC.